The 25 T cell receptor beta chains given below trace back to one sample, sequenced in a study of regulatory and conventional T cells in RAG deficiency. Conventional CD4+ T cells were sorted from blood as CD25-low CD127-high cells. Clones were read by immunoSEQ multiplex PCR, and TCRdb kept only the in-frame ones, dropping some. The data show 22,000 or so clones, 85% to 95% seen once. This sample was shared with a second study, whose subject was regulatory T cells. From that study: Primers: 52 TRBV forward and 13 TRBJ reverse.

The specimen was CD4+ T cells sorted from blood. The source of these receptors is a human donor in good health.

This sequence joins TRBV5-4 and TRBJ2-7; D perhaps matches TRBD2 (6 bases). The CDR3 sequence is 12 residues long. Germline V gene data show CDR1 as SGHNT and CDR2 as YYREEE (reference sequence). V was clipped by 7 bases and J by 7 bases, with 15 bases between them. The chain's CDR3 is CASAGGIGEQYF. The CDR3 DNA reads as TGTGCCAGCGCCGGAGGGATTGGGGAGCAGTACTTC.

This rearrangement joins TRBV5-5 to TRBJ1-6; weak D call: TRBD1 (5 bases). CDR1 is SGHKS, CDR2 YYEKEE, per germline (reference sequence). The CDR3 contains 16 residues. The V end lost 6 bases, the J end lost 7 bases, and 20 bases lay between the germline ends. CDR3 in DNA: TGTGCCAGCACTTCCCCTCTAGGGGTTGTGAATTCACCCCTCCACTTT. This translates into CASTSPLGVVNSPLHF.

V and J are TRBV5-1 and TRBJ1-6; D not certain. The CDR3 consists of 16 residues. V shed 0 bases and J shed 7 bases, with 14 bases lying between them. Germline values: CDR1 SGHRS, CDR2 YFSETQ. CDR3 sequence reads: CASSLEGVAVNSPLHF. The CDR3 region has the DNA TGCGCCAGCAGCTTGGAGGGTGTTGCGGTAAATTCACCCCTCCACTTT.

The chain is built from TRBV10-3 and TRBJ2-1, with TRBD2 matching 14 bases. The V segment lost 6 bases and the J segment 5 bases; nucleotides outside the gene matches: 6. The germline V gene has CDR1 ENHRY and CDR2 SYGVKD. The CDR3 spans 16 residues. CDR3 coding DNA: TGTGCCATCAGCGGGACTAGCGGGAGTGGCGACAATGAGCAGTTCTTC. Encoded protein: CAISGTSGSGDNEQFF.

For the CDR3, the DNA is TGTGCCAGCAGTTCCATAGGTCAGGGGGTCAGGGGCTACACCTTC. This sequence encodes CASSSIGQGVRGYTF. The rearrangement uses TRBV28 and TRBJ1-2, with 7 bases matching TRBD1. The CDR3 is made up of 15 amino acids. The V gene end was trimmed by 4 bases and the J gene end by 8 bases; junction bases not matched to a gene: 13. From germline, CDR1 is MDHEN and CDR2 SYDVKM.

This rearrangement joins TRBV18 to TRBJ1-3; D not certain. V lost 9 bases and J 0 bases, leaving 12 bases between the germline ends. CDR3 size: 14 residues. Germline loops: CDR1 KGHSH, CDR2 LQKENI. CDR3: CASLDGNSGNTIYF. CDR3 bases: TGTGCCAGTTTGGACGGGAACTCTGGAAACACCATATATTTT.

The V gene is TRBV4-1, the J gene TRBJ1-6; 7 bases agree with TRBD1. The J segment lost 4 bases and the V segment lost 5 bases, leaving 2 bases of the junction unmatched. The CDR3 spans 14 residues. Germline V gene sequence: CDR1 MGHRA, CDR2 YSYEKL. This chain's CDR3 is CASSKQGYNSPLHF. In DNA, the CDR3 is TGCGCCAGCAGCAAACAGGGGTATAATTCACCCCTCCACTTT.

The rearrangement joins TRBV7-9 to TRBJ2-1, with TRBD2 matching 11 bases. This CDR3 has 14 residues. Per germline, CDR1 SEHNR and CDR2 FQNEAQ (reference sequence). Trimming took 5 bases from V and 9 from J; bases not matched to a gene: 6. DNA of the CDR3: TGTGCCAGCAGCCTGACCGGGACTAGCGGTGAGCAGTTCTTC. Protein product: CASSLTGTSGEQFF. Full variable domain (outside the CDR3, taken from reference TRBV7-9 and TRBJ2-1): DTGVSQNPRHKITKRGQNVTFRCDPISEHNRLYWYRQTLGQGPEFLTYFQNEAQLEKSRLLSDRFSAERPKGSFSTLEIQRTEQGDSAMYLCASSLTGTSGEQFFGPGTRLTVL.

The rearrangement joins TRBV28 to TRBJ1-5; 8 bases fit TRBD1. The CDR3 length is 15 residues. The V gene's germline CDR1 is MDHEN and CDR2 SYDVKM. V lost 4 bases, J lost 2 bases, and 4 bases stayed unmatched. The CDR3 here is CASSSGQGGNQPQHF. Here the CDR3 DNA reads TGTGCCAGCAGTTCAGGACAGGGAGGCAATCAGCCCCAGCATTTT.

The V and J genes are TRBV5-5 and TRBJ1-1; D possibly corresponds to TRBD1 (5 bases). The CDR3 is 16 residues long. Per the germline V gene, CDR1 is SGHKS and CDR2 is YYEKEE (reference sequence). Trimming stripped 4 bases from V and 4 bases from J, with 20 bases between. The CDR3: CASSRRSGPGGTEAFF. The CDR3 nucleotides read TGTGCCAGCAGCAGGCGTTCGGGACCCGGGGGCACTGAAGCTTTCTTT. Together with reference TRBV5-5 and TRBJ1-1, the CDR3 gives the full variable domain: DAGVTQSPTHLIKTRGQQVTLRCSPISGHKSVSWYQQVLGQGPQFIFQYYEKEERGRGNFPDRFSARQFPNYSSELNVNALLLGDSALYLCASSRRSGPGGTEAFFGQGTRLTVV.

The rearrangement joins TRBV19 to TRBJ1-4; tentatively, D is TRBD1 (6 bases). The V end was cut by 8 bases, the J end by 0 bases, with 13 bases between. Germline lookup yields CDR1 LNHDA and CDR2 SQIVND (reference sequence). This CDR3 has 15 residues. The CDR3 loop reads CASGRTDATNEKLFF. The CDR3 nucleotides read TGTGCCAGTGGTAGGACAGACGCAACTAATGAAAAACTGTTTTTT.

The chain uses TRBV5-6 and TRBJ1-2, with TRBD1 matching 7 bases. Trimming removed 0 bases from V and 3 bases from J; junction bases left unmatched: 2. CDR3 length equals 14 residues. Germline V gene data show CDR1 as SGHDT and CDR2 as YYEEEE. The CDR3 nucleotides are TGTGCCAGCAGCTTGGGGAGGGGGCACTATGGCTACACCTTC. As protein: CASSLGRGHYGYTF. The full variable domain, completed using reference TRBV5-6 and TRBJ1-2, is DAGVTQSPTHLIKTRGQQVTLRCSPKSGHDTVSWYQQALGQGPQFIFQYYEEEERQRGNFPDRFSGHQFPNYSSELNVNALLLGDSALYLCASSLGRGHYGYTFGSGTRLTVV.

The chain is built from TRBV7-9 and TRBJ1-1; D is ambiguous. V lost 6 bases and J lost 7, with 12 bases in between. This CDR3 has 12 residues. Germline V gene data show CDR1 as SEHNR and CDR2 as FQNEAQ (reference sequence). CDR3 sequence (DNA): TGTGCCAGCAGGCCATGGTCCGGTGAAGCTTTCTTT. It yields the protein CASRPWSGEAFF.

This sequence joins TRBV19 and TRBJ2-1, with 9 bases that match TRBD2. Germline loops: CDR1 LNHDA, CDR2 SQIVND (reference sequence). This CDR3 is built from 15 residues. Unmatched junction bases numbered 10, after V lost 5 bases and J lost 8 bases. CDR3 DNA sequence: TGTGCCAGTAGTTCAGGTAGCGGGAGTCGAGATGAGCAGTTCTTC. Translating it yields CASSSGSGSRDEQFF. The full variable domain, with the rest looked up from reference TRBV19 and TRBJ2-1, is DGGITQSPKYLFRKEGQNVTLSCEQNLNHDAMYWYRQDPGQGLRLIYYSQIVNDFQKGDIAEGYSVSREKKESFPLTVTSAQKNPTAFYLCASSSGSGSRDEQFFGPGTRLTVL.

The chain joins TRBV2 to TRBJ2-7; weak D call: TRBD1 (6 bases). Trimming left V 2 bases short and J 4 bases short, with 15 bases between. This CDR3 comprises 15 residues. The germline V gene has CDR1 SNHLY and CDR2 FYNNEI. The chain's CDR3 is CASSETPTGVYEQYF. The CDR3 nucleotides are TGTGCCAGCAGTGAAACCCCGACAGGAGTTTACGAGCAGTACTTC.

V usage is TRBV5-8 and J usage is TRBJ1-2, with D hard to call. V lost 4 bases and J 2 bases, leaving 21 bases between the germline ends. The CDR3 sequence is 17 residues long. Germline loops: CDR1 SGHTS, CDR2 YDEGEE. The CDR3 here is CASSRPSDGSFNYGYTF. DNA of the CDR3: TGTGCCAGCAGCCGTCCCTCGGACGGATCCTTCAACTATGGCTACACCTTC.

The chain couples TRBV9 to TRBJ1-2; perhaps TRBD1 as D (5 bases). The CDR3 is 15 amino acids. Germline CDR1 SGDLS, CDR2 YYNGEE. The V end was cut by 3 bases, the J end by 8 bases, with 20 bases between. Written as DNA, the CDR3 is TGTGCCAGCAGCGCCGGGGGACGAAGAAACCAGGGCTACACCTTC. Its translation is CASSAGGRRNQGYTF.

The CDR3: CASSVGAWDRKETQYF. CDR3 nucleotides: TGTGCCAGCAGCGTAGGGGCCTGGGATAGAAAAGAGACCCAGTACTTC. The chain carries TRBV9 and TRBJ2-5; D is ambiguous. This CDR3 is built from 16 residues. Per the germline V gene, CDR1 is SGDLS and CDR2 is YYNGEE. Trimming took off 0 bases at V and 3 bases at J, with 15 bases between the two ends.

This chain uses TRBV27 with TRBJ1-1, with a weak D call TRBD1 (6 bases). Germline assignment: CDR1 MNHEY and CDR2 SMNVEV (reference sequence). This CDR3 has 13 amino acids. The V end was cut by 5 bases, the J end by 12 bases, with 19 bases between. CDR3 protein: CASSQTSRGRTFF. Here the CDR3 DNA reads TGTGCCAGCAGTCAAACTTCCAGGGGTAGGACTTTCTTT.

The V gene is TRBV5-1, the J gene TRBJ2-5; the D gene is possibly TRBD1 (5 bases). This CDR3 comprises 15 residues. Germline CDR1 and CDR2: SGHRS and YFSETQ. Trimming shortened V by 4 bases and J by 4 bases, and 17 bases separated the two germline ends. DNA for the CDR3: TGCGCCAGCAGCGAAAACACAGGAAAGGGAGAGACCCAGTACTTC. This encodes CASSENTGKGETQYF.

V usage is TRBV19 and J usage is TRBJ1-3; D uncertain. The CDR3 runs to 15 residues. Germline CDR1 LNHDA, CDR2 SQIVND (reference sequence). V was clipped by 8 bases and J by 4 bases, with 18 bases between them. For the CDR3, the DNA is TGTGCCAGTTCGCCCATGGTCGGGATCGGAAACACCATATATTTT. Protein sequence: CASSPMVGIGNTIYF.

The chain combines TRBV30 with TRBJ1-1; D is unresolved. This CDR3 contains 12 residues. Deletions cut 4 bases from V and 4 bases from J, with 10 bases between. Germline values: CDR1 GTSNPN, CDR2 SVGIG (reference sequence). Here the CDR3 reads CAWIRASTEAFF. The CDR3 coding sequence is TGTGCCTGGATTAGGGCCAGCACTGAAGCTTTCTTT.

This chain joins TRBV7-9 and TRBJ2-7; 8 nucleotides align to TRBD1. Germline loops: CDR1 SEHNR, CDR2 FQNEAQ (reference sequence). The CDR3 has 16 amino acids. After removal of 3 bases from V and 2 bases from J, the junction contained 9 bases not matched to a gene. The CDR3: CASSFPLGTGPYEQYF. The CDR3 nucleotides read TGTGCCAGCAGCTTCCCCCTCGGGACAGGACCCTACGAGCAGTACTTC.

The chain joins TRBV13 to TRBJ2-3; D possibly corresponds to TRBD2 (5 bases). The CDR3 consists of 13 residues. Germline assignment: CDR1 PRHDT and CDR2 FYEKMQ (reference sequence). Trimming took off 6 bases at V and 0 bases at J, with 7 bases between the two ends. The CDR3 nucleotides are TGTGCCAGCAGGAGGGAAAGCACAGATACGCAGTATTTT. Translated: CASRRESTDTQYF.

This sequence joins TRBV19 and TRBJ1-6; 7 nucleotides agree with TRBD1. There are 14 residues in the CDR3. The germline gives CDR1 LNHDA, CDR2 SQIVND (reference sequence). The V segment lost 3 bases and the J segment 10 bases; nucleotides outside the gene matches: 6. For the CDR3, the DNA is TGTGCCAGTAGTATTGTGACAGGGAAATCACCCCTCCACTTT. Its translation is CASSIVTGKSPLHF.